This TCR beta chain was identified in a study of T cells in Graves' hyperthyroidism and ophthalmopathy. Per germline, CDR1 SGHTA and CDR2 FQGNSA. V lost 3 bases and J lost 2, with 9 bases in between. The CDR3 extends over 14 amino acids. This clonotype was seen repeatedly, ten times or more. The investigators amplified TCR beta CDR3 regions from RNA transcripts. In the first-round RT-PCR of the TCR CDR3, the HTBI primer set was used. One entry per CDR3 protein, called by TCRdb with MiXCR from the multiplex PCR reads. The sample yields roughly 600,000 distinct CDR3 sequences, around 15% seen once. The rearrangement uses TRBV7-2 and TRBJ2-3; D gene uncertain. The sequencing input was blood. The TCR comes from a woman aged 45-59 years with Graves' ophthalmopathy. CDR3 nucleotides: TGTGCCAGCAGCTTCCCCCTACCCACAGATACGCAGTATTTT. Its translation: CASSFPLPTDTQYF. Supplemented by reference TRBV7-2 and TRBJ2-3, the full variable domain reads GAGVSQSPSNKVTEKGKDVELRCDPISGHTALYWYRQSLGQGLEFLIYFQGNSAPDKSGLPSDRFSAERTGGSVSTLTIQRTQQEDSAVYLCASSFPLPTDTQYFGPGTRLTVL.